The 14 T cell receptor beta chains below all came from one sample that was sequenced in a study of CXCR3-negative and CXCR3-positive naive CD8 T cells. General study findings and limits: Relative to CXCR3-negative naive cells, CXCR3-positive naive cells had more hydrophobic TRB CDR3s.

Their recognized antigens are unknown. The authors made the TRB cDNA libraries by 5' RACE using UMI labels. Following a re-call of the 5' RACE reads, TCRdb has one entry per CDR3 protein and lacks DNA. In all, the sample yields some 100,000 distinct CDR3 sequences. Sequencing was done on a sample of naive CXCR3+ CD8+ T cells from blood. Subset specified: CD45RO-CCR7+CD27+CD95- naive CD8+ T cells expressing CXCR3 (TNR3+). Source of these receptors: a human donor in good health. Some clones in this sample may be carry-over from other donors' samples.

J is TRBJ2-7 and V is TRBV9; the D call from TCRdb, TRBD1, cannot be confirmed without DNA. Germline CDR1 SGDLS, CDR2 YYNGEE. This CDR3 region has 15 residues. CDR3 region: CASSVGQGAGSEQYF. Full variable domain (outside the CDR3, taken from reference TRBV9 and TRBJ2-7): DSGVTQTPKHLITATGQRVTLRCSPRSGDLSVYWYQQSLDQGLQFLIQYYNGEERAKGNILERFSAQQFPDLHSELNLSSLELGDSALYFCASSVGQGAGSEQYFGPGTRLTVT.

CDR3 region: CASSLSPIGNEQFF. J is TRBJ2-1 and V is TRBV12-3 or TRBV12-4; TCRdb picks TRBD1, but there is no DNA to check that call. This CDR3 is 14 amino acids long.

The CDR3 loop is CASSLTGGLAGGPNTGELFF. The chain couples TRBV11-2 to TRBJ2-2; the D call from TCRdb, TRBD2, cannot be confirmed without DNA. CDR3 size: 20 residues. Germline assignment: CDR1 SGHAT and CDR2 FQNNGV.

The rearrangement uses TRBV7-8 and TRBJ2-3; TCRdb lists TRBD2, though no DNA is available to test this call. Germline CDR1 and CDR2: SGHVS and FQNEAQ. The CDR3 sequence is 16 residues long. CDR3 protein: CASSRLAGGTTDTQYF.

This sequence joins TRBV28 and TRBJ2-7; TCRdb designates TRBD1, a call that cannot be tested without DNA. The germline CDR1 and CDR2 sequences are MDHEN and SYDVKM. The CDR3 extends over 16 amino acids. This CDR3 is CASSTGQGRPGYEQYF.

This CDR3 is CASSRGLTDTQYF. The rearrangement links TRBV7-2 to TRBJ2-3. This CDR3 contains 13 residues. Germline V gene lookup returns CDR1 SGHTA and CDR2 FQGNSA.

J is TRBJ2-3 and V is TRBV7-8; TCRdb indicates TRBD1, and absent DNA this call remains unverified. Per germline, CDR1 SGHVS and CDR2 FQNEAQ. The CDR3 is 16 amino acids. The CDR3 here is CASSLGGDGGVDTQYF.

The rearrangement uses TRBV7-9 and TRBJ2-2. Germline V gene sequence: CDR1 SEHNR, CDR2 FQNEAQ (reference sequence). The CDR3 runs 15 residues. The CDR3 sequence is CASSPRGSNTGELFF.

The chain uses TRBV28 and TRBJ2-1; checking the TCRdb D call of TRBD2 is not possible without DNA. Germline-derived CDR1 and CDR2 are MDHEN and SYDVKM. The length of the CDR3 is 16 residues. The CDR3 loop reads CASSLFLAGGYNEQFF.

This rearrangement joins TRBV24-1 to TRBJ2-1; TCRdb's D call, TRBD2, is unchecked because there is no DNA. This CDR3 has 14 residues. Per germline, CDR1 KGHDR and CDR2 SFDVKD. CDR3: CATSSSGGYNEQFF.

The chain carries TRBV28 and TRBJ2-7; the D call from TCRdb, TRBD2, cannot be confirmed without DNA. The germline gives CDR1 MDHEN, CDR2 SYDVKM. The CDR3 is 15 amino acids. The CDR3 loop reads CASSLAGWSSYEQYF.

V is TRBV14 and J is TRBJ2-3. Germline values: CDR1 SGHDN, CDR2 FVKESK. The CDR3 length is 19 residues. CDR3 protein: CASSQEVQFTYLITDTQYF.

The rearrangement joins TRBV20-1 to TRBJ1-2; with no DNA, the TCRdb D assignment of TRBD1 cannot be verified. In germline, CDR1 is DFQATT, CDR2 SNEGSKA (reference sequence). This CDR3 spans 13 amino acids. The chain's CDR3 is CSARVLDRGGYTF.

This chain's CDR3 is CASSQDRGGGQPQHF. V usage is TRBV4-1 and J usage is TRBJ1-5. The germline gives CDR1 MGHRA, CDR2 YSYEKL. This CDR3 spans 15 amino acids.